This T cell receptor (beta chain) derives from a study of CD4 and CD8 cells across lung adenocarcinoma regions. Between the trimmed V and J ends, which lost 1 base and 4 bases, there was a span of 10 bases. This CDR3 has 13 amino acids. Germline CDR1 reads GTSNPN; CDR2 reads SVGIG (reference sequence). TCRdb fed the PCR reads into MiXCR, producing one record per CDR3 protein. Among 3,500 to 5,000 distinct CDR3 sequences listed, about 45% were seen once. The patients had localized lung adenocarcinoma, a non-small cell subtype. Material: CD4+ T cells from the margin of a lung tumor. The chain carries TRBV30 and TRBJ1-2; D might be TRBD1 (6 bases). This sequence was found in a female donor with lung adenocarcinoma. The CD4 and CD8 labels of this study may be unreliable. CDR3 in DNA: TGTGCCTGGAGTGGGGAGGGGGGCTATGGCTACACCTTC. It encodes CAWSGEGGYGYTF.